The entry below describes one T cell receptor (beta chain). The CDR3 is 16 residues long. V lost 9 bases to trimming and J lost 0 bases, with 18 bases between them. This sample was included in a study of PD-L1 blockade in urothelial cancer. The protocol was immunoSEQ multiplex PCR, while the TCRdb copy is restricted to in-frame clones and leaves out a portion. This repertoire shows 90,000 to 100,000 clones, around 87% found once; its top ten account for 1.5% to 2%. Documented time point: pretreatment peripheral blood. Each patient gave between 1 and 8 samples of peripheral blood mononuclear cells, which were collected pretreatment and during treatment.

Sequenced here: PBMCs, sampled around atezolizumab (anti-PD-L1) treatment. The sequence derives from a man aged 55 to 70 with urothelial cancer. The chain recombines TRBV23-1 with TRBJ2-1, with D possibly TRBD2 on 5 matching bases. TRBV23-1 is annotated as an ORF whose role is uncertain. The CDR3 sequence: CASPTGDPISYNEQFF. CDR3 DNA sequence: TGCGCCAGTCCAACCGGGGATCCCATCTCCTACAATGAGCAGTTCTTC.